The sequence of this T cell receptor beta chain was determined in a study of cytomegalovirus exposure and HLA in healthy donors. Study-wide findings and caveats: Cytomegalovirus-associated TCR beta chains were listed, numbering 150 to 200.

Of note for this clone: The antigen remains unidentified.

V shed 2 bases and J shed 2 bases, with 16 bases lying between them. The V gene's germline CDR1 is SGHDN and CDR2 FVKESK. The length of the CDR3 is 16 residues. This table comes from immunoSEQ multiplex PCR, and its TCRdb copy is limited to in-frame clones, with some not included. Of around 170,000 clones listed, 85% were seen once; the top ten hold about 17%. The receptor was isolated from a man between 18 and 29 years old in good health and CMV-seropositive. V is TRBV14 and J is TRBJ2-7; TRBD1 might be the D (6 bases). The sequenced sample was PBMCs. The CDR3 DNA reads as TGTGCCAGCAGCCAATATGGCCAGGGGCTCACCTACGAGCAGTACTTC. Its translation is CASSQYGQGLTYEQYF.